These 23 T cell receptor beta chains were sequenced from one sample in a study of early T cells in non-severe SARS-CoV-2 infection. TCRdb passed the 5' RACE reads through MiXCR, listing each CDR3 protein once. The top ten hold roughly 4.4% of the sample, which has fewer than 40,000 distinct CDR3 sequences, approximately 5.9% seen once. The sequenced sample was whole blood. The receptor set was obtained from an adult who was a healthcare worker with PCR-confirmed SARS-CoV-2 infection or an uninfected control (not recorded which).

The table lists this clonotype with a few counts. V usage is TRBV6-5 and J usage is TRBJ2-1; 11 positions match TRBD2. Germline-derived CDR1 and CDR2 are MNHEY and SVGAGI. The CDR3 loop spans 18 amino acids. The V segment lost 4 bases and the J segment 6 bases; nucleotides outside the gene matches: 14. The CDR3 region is CASSSSFPLAGVSNEQFF. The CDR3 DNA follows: TGTGCCAGCAGTTCCTCCTTCCCACTAGCGGGAGTTAGCAATGAGCAGTTCTTC.

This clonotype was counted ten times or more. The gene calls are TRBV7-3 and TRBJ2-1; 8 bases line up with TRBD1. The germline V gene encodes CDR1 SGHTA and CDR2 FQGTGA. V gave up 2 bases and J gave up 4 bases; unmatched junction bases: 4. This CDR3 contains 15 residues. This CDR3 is CASSLSGGLYNEQFF. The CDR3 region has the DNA TGTGCCAGCAGCTTATCAGGGGGCTTGTACAATGAGCAGTTCTTC.

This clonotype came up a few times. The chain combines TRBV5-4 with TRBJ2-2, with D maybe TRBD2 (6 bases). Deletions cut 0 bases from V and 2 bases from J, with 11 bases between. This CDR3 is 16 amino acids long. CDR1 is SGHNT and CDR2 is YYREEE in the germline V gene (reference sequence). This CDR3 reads CASSLGLAINTGELFF. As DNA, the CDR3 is TGTGCCAGCAGCTTGGGGCTAGCGATAAACACCGGGGAGCTGTTTTTT. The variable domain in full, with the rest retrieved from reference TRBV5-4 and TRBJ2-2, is ETGVTQSPTHLIKTRGQQVTLRCSSQSGHNTVSWYQQALGQGPQFIFQYYREEENGRGNFPPRFSGLQFPNYSSELNVNALELDDSALYLCASSLGLAINTGELFFGEGSRLTVL.

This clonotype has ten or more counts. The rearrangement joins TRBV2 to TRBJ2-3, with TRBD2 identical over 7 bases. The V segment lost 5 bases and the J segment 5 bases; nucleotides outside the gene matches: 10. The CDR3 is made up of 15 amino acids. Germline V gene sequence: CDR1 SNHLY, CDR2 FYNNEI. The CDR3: CASSPSGSEVDTQYF. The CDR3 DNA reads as TGTGCCAGCAGTCCTAGCGGCTCGGAGGTAGATACGCAGTATTTT.

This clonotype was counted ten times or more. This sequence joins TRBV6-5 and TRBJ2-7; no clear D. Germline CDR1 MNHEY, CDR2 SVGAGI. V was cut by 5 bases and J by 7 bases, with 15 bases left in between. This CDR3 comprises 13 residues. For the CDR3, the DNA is TGTGCCAGCAGTGCCAGACACTCCGGAGAGCAGTACTTC. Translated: CASSARHSGEQYF.

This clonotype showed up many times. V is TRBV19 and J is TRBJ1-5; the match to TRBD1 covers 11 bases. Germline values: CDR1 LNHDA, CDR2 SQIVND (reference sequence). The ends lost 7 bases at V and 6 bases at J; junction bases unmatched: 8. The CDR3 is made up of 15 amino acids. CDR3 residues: CASIGGQGAGQPQHF. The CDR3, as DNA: TGTGCCAGTATAGGCGGACAGGGGGCAGGTCAGCCCCAGCATTTT. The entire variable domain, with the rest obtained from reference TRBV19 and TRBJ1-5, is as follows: DGGITQSPKYLFRKEGQNVTLSCEQNLNHDAMYWYRQDPGQGLRLIYYSQIVNDFQKGDIAEGYSVSREKKESFPLTVTSAQKNPTAFYLCASIGGQGAGQPQHFGDGTRLSIL.

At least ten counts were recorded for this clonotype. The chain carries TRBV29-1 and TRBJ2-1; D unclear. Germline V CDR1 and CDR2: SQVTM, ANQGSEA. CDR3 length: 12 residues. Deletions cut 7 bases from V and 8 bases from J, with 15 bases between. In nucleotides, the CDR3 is TGCAGCGCCGGCGGCGGCTTGGATGAGCAGTTCTTC. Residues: CSAGGGLDEQFF.

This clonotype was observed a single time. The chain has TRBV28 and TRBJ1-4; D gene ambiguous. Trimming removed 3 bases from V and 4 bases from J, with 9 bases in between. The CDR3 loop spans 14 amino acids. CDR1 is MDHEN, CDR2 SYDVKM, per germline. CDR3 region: CASSLWRFNEKLFF. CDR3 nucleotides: TGTGCCAGCAGTTTGTGGAGGTTTAATGAAAAACTGTTTTTT.

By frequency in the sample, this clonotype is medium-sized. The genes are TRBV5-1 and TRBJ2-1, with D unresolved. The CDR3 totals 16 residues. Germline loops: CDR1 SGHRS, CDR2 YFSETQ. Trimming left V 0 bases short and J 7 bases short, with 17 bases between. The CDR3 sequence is CASSLEFSGARNEQFF. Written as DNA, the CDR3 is TGCGCCAGCAGCTTGGAGTTTTCAGGAGCGAGGAATGAGCAGTTCTTC.

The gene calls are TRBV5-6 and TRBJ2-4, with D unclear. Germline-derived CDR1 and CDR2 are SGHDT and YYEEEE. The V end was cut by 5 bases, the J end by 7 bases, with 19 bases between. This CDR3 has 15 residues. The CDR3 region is CASSPPTSKGNIQYF. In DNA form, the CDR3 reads TGTGCCAGCAGTCCTCCCACGTCAAAAGGGAACATTCAGTACTTC. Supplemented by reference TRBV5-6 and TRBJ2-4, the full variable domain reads DAGVTQSPTHLIKTRGQQVTLRCSPKSGHDTVSWYQQALGQGPQFIFQYYEEEERQRGNFPDRFSGHQFPNYSSELNVNALLLGDSALYLCASSPPTSKGNIQYFGAGTRLSVL.

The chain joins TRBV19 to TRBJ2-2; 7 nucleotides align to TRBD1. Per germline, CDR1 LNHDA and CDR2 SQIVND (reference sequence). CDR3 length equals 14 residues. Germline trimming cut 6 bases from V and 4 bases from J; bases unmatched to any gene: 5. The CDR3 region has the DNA TGTGCCAGTAGGAGGGGGCAGGGCACCGGGGAGCTGTTTTTT. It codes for CASRRGQGTGELFF.

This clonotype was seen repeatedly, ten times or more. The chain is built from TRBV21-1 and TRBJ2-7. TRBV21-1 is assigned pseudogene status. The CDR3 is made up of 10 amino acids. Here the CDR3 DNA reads TGTGCCAGCAGAAGGGACGAGCAGTACTTC. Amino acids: CASRRDEQYF.

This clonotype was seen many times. The CDR3 loop reads CASSQAGGPINEQFF. CDR3 nucleotides: TGTGCCAGCTCTCAAGCGGGAGGGCCAATTAATGAGCAGTTCTTC. The chain employs TRBV18 and TRBJ2-1; TRBD2 matches 10 bases. This CDR3 spans 15 amino acids. V was pared by 6 bases and J by 7 bases, with 9 bases of the junction left unmatched. The germline CDR1 and CDR2 sequences are KGHSH and LQKENI.

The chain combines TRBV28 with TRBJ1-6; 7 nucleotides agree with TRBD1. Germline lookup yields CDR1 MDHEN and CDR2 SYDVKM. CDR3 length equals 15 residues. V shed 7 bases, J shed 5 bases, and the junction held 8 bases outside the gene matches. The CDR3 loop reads CASTTPTGNNSPLHF. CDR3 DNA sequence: TGTGCCAGCACCACCCCGACAGGGAATAATTCACCCCTCCACTTT.

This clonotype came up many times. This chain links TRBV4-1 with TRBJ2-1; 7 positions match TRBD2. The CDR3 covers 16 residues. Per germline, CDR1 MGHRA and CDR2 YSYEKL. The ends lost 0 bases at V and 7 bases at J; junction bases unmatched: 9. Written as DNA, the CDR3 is TGCGCCAGCAGCCAAGATTGGGGGACTATTTATAATGAGCAGTTCTTC. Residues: CASSQDWGTIYNEQFF.

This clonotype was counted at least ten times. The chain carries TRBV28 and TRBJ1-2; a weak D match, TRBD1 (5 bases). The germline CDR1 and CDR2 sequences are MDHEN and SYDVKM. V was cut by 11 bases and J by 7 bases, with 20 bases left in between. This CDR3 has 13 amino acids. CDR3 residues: CAVDRVGESGYTF. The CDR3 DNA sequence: TGTGCCGTAGATAGGGTAGGGGAGAGTGGCTACACCTTC.

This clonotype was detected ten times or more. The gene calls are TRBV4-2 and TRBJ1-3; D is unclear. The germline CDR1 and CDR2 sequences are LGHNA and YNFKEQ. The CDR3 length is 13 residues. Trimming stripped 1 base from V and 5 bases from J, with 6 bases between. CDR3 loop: CASSQGARNTIYF. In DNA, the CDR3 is TGTGCCAGCAGCCAAGGTGCGCGAAACACCATATATTTT.

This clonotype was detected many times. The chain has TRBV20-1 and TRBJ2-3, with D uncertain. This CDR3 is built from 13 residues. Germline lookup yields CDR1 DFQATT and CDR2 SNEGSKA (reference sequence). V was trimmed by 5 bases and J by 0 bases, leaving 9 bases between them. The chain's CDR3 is CSAGKQSTDTQYF. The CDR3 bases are TGCAGTGCTGGTAAACAGAGCACAGATACGCAGTATTTT.

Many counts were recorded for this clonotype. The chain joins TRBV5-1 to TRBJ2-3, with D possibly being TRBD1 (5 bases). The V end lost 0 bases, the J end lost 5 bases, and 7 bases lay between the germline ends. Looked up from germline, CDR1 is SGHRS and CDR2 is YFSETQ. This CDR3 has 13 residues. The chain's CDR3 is CASSLARVDTQYF. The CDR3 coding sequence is TGCGCCAGCAGCTTGGCCAGGGTAGATACGCAGTATTTT. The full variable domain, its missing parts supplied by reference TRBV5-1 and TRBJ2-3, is KAGVTQTPRYLIKTRGQQVTLSCSPISGHRSVSWYQQTPGQGLQFLFEYFSETQRNKGNFPGRFSGRQFSNSRSEMNVSTLELGDSALYLCASSLARVDTQYFGPGTRLTVL.

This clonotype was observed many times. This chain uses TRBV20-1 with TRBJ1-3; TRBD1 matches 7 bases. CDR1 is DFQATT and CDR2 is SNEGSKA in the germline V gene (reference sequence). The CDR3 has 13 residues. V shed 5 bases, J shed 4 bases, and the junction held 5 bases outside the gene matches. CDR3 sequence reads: CSAEKTGGNTIYF. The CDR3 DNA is TGCAGTGCTGAAAAGACAGGGGGAAACACCATATATTTT.

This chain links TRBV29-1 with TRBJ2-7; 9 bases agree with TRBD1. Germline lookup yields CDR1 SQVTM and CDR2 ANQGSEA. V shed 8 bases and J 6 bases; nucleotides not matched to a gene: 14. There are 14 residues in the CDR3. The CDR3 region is CSFAGDREFGEQYF. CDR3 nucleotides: TGCAGCTTCGCAGGGGACAGGGAGTTTGGCGAGCAGTACTTC.

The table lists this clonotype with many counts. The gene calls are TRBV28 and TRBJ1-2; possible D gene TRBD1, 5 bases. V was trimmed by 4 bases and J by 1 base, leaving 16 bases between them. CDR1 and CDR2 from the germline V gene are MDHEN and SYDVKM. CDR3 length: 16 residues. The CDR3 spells CASSSPSPGFNYGYTF. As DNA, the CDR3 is TGTGCCAGCAGTTCTCCCAGCCCAGGGTTTAACTATGGCTACACCTTC.

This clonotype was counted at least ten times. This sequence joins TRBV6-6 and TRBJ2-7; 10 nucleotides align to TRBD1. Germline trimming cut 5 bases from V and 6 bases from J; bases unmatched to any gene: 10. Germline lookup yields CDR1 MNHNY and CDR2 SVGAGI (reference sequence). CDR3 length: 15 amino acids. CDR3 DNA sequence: TGTGCCAGCAGTACGCCTGGACAGGGGGTAGGCGAGCAGTACTTC. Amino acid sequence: CASSTPGQGVGEQYF.